The 21 T cell receptor beta chains below all came from one sample that was sequenced in a study of blood T cell repertoires in COVID-19. The repertoire was sequenced with immunoSEQ multiplex PCR; TCRdb's copy has only in-frame clones and lacks some. Of 40,000 to 55,000 clones in the sample, roughly 84% were seen once. The material sequenced was peripheral blood. These receptors came from a man aged 50 to 60 with active COVID-19.

The chain employs TRBV6-5 and TRBJ1-1; the D is unclear. CDR1 is MNHEY and CDR2 is SVGAGI in the germline V gene. This CDR3 spans 12 amino acids. Here the CDR3 DNA reads TGTGTCTCTTACATCATGAACACTGAAGCTTTCTTT. It specifies CVSYIMNTEAFF.

V and J are TRBV7-9 and TRBJ1-1; D not certain. CDR3 length: 14 amino acids. Germline assignment: CDR1 SEHNR and CDR2 FQNEAQ (reference sequence). Trimming left V 5 bases short and J 5 bases short, with 15 bases between. The CDR3 DNA is TGTGCCAGCAGCCCCCGCACCTCGGAGACTGAAGCTTTCTTT. This codes for CASSPRTSETEAFF. Full variable domain (remainder filled in from reference TRBV7-9 and TRBJ1-1): DTGVSQNPRHKITKRGQNVTFRCDPISEHNRLYWYRQTLGQGPEFLTYFQNEAQLEKSRLLSDRFSAERPKGSFSTLEIQRTEQGDSAMYLCASSPRTSETEAFFGQGTRLTVV.

A single count supports this clone. This chain connects TRBV27 to TRBJ1-1; 7 bases are a match to TRBD1. Germline-derived CDR1 and CDR2 are MNHEY and SMNVEV (reference sequence). V shed 8 bases and J 4 bases; nucleotides not matched to a gene: 4. The CDR3 covers 12 residues. Written as DNA, the CDR3 is TGTGCCAGCTACAGGGGCAGCACTGAAGCTTTCTTT. This codes for CASYRGSTEAFF.

This clone has only one observation. This sequence joins TRBV6-1 and TRBJ1-2, with D perhaps matching TRBD1 (6 bases). The CDR3 spans 15 residues. Germline CDR1 is MNHNS and CDR2 is SASEGT. V shed 3 bases and J shed 5 bases, with 16 bases lying between them. Here the CDR3 reads CASSDQTGSGYGYTF. The CDR3 DNA sequence: TGTGCCAGCAGTGACCAGACAGGCTCGGGGTATGGCTACACCTTC.

J is TRBJ1-2 and V is TRBV7-9; TRBD1 is a possible D gene (6 bases). The V and J ends lost 5 bases and 1 base respectively, with 11 bases between them. CDR1 is SEHNR and CDR2 is FQNEAQ in the germline V gene (reference sequence). The CDR3 is 14 residues long. CDR3 in DNA: TGTGCCAGCAGCCCCGGACAGTTTAACTATGGCTACACCTTC. The encoded protein is CASSPGQFNYGYTF. Full variable domain (outside the CDR3, taken from reference TRBV7-9 and TRBJ1-2): DTGVSQNPRHKITKRGQNVTFRCDPISEHNRLYWYRQTLGQGPEFLTYFQNEAQLEKSRLLSDRFSAERPKGSFSTLEIQRTEQGDSAMYLCASSPGQFNYGYTFGSGTRLTVV.

The chain is built from TRBV5-1 and TRBJ2-2, with D hard to call. Germline V gene sequence: CDR1 SGHRS, CDR2 YFSETQ. The CDR3 is 14 amino acids. Trimming cost V 0 bases and J 2 bases, with 5 bases left between them. For the CDR3, the DNA is TGCGCCAGCAGCTTGGGGGCCAACACCGGGGAGCTGTTTTTT. This sequence encodes CASSLGANTGELFF.

The chain recombines TRBV9 with TRBJ2-3; 13 bases agree with TRBD2. The CDR3 totals 18 residues. The germline CDR1 and CDR2 sequences are SGDLS and YYNGEE. The ends lost 0 bases at V and 3 bases at J; junction bases unmatched: 7. The CDR3 DNA follows: TGTGCCAGCAGCGTAGCCTTGGGACTAGCGGGGATAACAGATACGCAGTATTTT. Translated: CASSVALGLAGITDTQYF.

This chain uses TRBV10-3 with TRBJ1-5, with 10 bases matching TRBD1. In germline, CDR1 is ENHRY, CDR2 SYGVKD. With 6 bases clipped from V and 4 bases from J, the junction kept 6 bases outside the gene matches. CDR3 length: 15 amino acids. The CDR3 DNA reads as TGTGCCATCAGCGCGACAGGGGGCGGGAATCAGCCCCAGCATTTT. Translated, it gives CAISATGGGNQPQHF.

The rearrangement uses TRBV5-4 and TRBJ2-4; D possibly corresponds to TRBD1 (6 bases). The germline gives CDR1 SGHNT, CDR2 YYREEE (reference sequence). This CDR3 has 14 residues. Trimming stripped 0 bases from V and 7 bases from J, with 11 bases between. The CDR3 reads CASSLAGVGNIQYF. CDR3 sequence (DNA): TGTGCCAGCAGCTTGGCAGGGGTTGGGAACATTCAGTACTTC.

The rearrangement joins TRBV20-1 to TRBJ2-5, with 9 bases aligning to TRBD1. V trimming: 6 bases; J trimming: 14 bases; junction bases outside the gene matches: 10. CDR3 length equals 11 residues. CDR1 and CDR2 (germline): DFQATT, SNEGSKA (reference sequence). Here the CDR3 reads CSARSRDRAYF. In nucleotides, the CDR3 is TGCAGTGCACGGAGCCGGGACAGGGCTTACTTC.

The chain combines TRBV5-6 with TRBJ1-1; D might be TRBD1 (6 bases). The CDR3 runs 12 residues. The germline gives CDR1 SGHDT, CDR2 YYEEEE. Trimming stripped 2 bases from V and 10 bases from J, with 12 bases between. The CDR3 nucleotides read TGTGCCAGCAGCTTAAGACAGGTCGGAGCTTTCTTT. Amino acids: CASSLRQVGAFF.

V gene TRBV19 combines with J gene TRBJ1-4, with a tentative D call TRBD1 (6 bases). The CDR3 loop spans 17 amino acids. Trimming took 2 bases from V and 8 from J, leaving 21 bases between them. CDR1 and CDR2 from the germline V gene are LNHDA and SQIVND (reference sequence). CDR3 sequence (DNA): TGTGCCAGTAGTATATTTAGCGGGACAATATTGAACGAAAAACTGTTTTTT. This translates into CASSIFSGTILNEKLFF. The entire variable domain, with the rest obtained from reference TRBV19 and TRBJ1-4, is as follows: DGGITQSPKYLFRKEGQNVTLSCEQNLNHDAMYWYRQDPGQGLRLIYYSQIVNDFQKGDIAEGYSVSREKKESFPLTVTSAQKNPTAFYLCASSIFSGTILNEKLFFGSGTQLSVL.

CDR3 sequence: CASSSLAGVPNEQFF. CDR3 DNA sequence: TGTGCCAGCAGTTCACTAGCGGGAGTCCCCAATGAGCAGTTCTTC. This rearrangement joins TRBV6-5 to TRBJ2-1; 11 nucleotides align to TRBD2. The V gene end was trimmed by 4 bases and the J gene end by 6 bases; junction bases not matched to a gene: 5. The CDR3 has 15 amino acids. Germline V gene data show CDR1 as MNHEY and CDR2 as SVGAGI.

The V and J genes are TRBV12-5 and TRBJ1-3; D may be TRBD1 (5 bases). This CDR3 has 14 amino acids. Germline-derived CDR1 and CDR2 are LGHNT and FRNRAP. V was clipped by 5 bases and J by 6 bases, with 14 bases between them. In DNA, the CDR3 is TGTGCTAGTGGTCTACGACAGAGTCCAAACACCATATATTTT. Encoded protein: CASGLRQSPNTIYF.

The CDR3 spells CASSLGGWTEAFF. CDR3 sequence (DNA): TGTGCCAGCAGCTTGGGGGGTTGGACTGAAGCTTTCTTT. The V and J genes are TRBV6-5 and TRBJ1-1, with D perhaps matching TRBD1 (5 bases). With 6 bases removed from V and 5 bases from J, the gap between germline ends came to 13 bases. Germline-derived CDR1 and CDR2 are MNHEY and SVGAGI. The CDR3 sequence is 13 residues long.

In DNA, the CDR3 is TGTGCCAGCAGCTTGGGAGGGGTTGGAAACACCGGGGAGCTGTTTTTT. This codes for CASSLGGVGNTGELFF. J is TRBJ2-2 and V is TRBV3-1 (or the pseudogene TRBV3-2); the match to TRBD2 covers 7 bases. This CDR3 has 16 residues. Germline V gene lookup returns CDR1 LGHDT and CDR2 YNNKEL (reference sequence). V dropped 5 bases and J dropped 2; count of bases not matched to a gene: 8.

CDR3 protein: CASSLYAGETDTQYF. The CDR3 DNA follows: TGCGCCAGCAGCTTGTATGCGGGGGAAACAGATACGCAGTATTTT. The gene calls are TRBV5-1 and TRBJ2-3, with 7 nucleotides matching TRBD2. The trim removed 1 base at V and 3 bases at J, leaving 5 bases unmatched. The CDR3 totals 15 residues. CDR1 and CDR2 from the germline V gene are SGHRS and YFSETQ.

The chain links TRBV18 to TRBJ1-2; 9 nucleotides align to TRBD1. Germline-derived CDR1 and CDR2 are KGHSH and LQKENI. J was trimmed by 5 bases and V by 1 base; bases with no gene match: 5. The CDR3 is 15 amino acids. The CDR3, as DNA: TGTGCCAGCTCACCACGGGACAGGGAAGGATATGGCTACACCTTC. It codes for CASSPRDREGYGYTF.

The V gene is TRBV5-8, the J gene TRBJ2-7; 9 bases line up with TRBD1. The V gene end was trimmed by 7 bases and the J gene end by 5 bases; junction bases not matched to a gene: 10. CDR1 is SGHTS and CDR2 is YDEGEE in the germline V gene. This CDR3 region has 14 residues. The CDR3 region has the DNA TGTGCCAGCCTACCAGGACAGGGGACCCACGAGCAGTACTTC. Its protein product is CASLPGQGTHEQYF.

CDR3 sequence reads: CASSFGGRGRKQETQYF. The CDR3 bases are TGTGCCAGCAGCTTTGGGGGCAGGGGGCGGAAGCAAGAGACCCAGTACTTC. The genes are TRBV7-8 and TRBJ2-5, with TRBD1 matching 8 bases. The germline gives CDR1 SGHVS, CDR2 FQNEAQ. After removal of 3 bases from V and 2 bases from J, the junction contained 11 bases not matched to a gene. There are 17 residues in the CDR3.

The V and J genes are TRBV27 and TRBJ1-2; TRBD1 agrees at 7 bases. The trim removed 6 bases at V and 7 bases at J, leaving 11 bases unmatched. Germline lookup yields CDR1 MNHEY and CDR2 SMNVEV (reference sequence). The CDR3 runs 14 residues. Here the CDR3 reads CASRSSATGSGYTF. The CDR3 bases are TGTGCCAGCAGGTCCTCAGCGACAGGGAGTGGCTACACCTTC.